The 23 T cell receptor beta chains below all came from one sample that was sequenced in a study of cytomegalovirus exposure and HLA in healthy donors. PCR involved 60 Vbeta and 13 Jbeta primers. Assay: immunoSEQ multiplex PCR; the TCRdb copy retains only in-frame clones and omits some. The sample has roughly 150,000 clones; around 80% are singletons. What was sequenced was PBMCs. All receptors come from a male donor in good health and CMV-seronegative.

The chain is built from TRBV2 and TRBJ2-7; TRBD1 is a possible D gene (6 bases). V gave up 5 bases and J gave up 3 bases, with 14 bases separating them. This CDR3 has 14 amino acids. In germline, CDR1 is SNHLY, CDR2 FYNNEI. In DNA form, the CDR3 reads TGTGCCAGCAGTTACAGGGATCCTCGCTACGAGCAGTACTTC. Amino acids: CASSYRDPRYEQYF.

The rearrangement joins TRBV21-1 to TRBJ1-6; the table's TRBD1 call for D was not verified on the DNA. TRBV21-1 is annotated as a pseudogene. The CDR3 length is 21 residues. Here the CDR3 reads CASSNYRDRGSNPESNSPLHF. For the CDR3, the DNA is TGTGCCAGCAGCAACTATAGGGACAGGGGATCGAACCCGGAGAGTAATTCACCCCTCCACTTT.

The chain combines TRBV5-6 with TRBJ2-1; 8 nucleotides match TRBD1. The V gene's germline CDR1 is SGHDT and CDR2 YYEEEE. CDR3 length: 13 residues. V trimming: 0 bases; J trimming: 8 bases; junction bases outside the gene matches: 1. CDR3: CASSLDRGYEQFF. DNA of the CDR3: TGTGCCAGCAGCTTGGACAGGGGGTATGAGCAGTTCTTC.

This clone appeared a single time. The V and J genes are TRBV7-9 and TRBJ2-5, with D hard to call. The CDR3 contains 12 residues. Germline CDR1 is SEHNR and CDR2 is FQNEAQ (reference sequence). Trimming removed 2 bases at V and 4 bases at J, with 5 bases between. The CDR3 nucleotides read TGTGCCAGCAGCTTAATCGGAGAGACCCAGTACTTC. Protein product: CASSLIGETQYF.

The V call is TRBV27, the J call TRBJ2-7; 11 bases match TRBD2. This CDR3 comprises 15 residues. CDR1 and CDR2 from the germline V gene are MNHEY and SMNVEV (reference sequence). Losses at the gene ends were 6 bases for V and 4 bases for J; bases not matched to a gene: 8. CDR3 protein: CASRVTSGATYEQYF. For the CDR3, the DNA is TGTGCCAGCAGGGTGACTAGCGGGGCAACTTACGAGCAGTACTTC.

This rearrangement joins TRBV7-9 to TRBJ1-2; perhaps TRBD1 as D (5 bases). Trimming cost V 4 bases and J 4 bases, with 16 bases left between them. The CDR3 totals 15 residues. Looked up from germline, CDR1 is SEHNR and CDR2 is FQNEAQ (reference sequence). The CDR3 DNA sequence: TGTGCCAGCAGCTCCCCCCTCGGCGGGACCTATGGCTACACCTTC. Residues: CASSSPLGGTYGYTF.

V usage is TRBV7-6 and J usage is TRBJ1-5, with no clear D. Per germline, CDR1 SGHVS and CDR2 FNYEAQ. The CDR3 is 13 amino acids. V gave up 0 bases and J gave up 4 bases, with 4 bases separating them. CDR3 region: CASSLAQNQPQHF. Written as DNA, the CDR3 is TGTGCCAGCAGCTTAGCCCAGAATCAGCCCCAGCATTTT.

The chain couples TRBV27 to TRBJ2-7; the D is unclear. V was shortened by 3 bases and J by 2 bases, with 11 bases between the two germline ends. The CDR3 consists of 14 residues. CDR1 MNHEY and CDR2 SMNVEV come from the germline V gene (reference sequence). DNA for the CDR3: TGTGCCAGCAGTTTTTTGGCGGATCCCTACGAGCAGTACTTC. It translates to CASSFLADPYEQYF.

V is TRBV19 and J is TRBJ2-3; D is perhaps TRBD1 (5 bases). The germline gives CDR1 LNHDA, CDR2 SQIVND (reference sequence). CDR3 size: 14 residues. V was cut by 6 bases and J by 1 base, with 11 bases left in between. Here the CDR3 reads CASRLGLGTDTQYF. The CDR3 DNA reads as TGTGCCAGTAGACTGGGGCTAGGCACAGATACGCAGTATTTT.

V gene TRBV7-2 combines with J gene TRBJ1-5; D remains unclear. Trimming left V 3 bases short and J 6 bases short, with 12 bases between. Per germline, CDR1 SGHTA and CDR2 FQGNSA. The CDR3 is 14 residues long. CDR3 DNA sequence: TGTGCCAGCAGCTTCGGGGTTATGAGTCAGCCCCAGCATTTT. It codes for CASSFGVMSQPQHF.

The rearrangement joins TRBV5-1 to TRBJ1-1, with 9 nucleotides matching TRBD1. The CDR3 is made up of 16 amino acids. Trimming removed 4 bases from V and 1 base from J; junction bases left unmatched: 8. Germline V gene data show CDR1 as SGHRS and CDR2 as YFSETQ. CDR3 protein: CASSPQTGGSNTEAFF. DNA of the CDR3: TGCGCCAGCAGCCCCCAGACAGGGGGATCGAACACTGAAGCTTTCTTT.

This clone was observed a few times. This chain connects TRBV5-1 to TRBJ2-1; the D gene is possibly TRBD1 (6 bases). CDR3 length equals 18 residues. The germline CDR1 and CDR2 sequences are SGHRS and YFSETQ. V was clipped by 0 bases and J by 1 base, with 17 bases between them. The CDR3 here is CASSLGYSGDRSYNEQFF. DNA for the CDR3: TGCGCCAGCAGCTTGGGGTACTCAGGGGACCGGTCCTACAATGAGCAGTTCTTC.

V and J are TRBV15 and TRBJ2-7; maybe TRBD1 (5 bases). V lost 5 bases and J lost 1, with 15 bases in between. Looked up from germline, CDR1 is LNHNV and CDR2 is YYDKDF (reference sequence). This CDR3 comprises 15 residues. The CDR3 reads CATSPKGVRSYEQYF. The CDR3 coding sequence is TGTGCCACCAGCCCTAAAGGGGTCAGATCCTACGAGCAGTACTTC.

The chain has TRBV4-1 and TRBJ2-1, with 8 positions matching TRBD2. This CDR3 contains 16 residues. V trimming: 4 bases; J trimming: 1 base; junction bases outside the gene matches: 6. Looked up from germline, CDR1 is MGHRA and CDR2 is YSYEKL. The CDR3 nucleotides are TGCGCCAGCAGCCCTCCAGGCGGGAGGTCCTACAATGAGCAGTTCTTC. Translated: CASSPPGGRSYNEQFF.

CDR3 bases: TGTGCCAGCAGCCAAGACTTTAGCAATCAGCCCCAGCATTTT. Translating gives CASSQDFSNQPQHF. The V call is TRBV11-2, the J call TRBJ1-5, with D hard to call. Between the trimmed V and J ends, which lost 5 bases and 0 bases, there was a span of 8 bases. This CDR3 spans 14 amino acids. From germline, CDR1 is SGHAT and CDR2 FQNNGV.

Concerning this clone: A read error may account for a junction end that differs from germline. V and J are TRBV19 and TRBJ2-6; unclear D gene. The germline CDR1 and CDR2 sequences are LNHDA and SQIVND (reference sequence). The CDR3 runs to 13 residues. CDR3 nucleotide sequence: TGTGCCAGTAGTATTTCTGTGGCCAACGTCCTGACTTTC. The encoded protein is CASSISVANVLTF.

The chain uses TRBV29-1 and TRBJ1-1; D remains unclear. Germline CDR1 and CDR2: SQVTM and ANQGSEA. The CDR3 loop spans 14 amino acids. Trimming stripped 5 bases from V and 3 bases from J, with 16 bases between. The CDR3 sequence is CSVLRNMMDTEAFF. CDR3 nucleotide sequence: TGCAGCGTTCTCAGGAACATGATGGACACTGAAGCTTTCTTT. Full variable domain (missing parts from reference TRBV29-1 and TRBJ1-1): SAVISQKPSRDICQRGTSLTIQCQVDSQVTMMFWYRQQPGQSLTLIATANQGSEATYESGFVIDKFPISRPNLTFSTLTVSNMSPEDSSIYLCSVLRNMMDTEAFFGQGTRLTVV.

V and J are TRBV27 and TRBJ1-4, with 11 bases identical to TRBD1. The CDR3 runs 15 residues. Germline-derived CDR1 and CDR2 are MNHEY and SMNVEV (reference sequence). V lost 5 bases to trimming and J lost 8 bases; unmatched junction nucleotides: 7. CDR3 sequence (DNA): TGTGCCAGCAGTCCCCGGGACAGGGGGGCGGAAAAACTGTTTTTT. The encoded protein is CASSPRDRGAEKLFF.

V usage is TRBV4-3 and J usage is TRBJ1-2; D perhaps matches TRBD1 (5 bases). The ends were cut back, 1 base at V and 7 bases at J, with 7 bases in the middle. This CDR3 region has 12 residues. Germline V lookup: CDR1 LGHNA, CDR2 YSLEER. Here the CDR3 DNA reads TGCGCCAGCAGCCAAGGGGGCTCTGGCTACACCTTC. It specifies CASSQGGSGYTF.

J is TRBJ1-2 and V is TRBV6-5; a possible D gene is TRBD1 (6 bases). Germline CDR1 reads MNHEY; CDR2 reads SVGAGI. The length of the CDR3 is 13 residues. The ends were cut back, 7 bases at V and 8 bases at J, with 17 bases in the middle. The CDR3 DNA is TGTGCCAGCACCCGTTGGGGGCTGGGGGGCTACACCTTC. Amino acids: CASTRWGLGGYTF.

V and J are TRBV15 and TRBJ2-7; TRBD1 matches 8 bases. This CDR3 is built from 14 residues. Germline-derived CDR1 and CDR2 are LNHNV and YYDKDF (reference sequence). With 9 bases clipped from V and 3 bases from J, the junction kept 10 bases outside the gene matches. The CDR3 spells CATGPRDRYYEQYF. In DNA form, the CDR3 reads TGTGCCACTGGCCCCCGGGACAGGTACTACGAGCAGTACTTC.

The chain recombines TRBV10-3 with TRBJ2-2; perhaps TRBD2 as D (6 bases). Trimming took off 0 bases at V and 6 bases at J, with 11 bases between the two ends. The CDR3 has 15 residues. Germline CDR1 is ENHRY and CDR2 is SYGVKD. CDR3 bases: TGTGCCATCAGTGAGTCTGGGGGGTGGTCCGGGGAGCTGTTTTTT. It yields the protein CAISESGGWSGELFF.

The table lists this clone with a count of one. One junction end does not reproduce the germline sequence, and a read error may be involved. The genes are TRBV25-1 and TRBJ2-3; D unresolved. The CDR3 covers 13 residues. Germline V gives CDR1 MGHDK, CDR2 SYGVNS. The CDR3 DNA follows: TGTGCCAGCAGTGACCAGATAACAGATATGCAGTATTTT. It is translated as CASSDQITDMQYF.